The following is a T cell receptor (beta chain) sequence with its context. The V gene end was trimmed by 2 bases and the J gene end by 2 bases; junction bases not matched to a gene: 4. The CDR3 has 15 residues. CDR1 and CDR2 (germline): MNHEY, SVGEGT. The data derive from a study of Ad26.COV2.S vaccination and SARS-CoV-2 variants. Treatment meaning: roughly 19 received Ad26.COV2.S at low or high dose, single or two shots; about five received placebo; per-sample allocation not given. Following the first vaccine or placebo injection, samples were taken on day 63. The assay was immunoSEQ multiplex PCR, and TCRdb's table has in-frame clones only and misses some. In the table there are roughly 240,000 clones, over 75% of which are singletons.

The sample consisted of peripheral blood, taken in a trial of Ad26.COV2.S vaccine versus placebo. The genes are TRBV6-2 or TRBV6-3 and TRBJ2-5; 8 nucleotides agree with TRBD1. The sequence was obtained from a person between 18 and 65 years old who received the Ad26.COV2.S COVID-19 vaccine or a placebo. The CDR3 nucleotides read TGTGCCAGCAGTTACCCCGGACAGGGTCAAGAGACCCAGTACTTC. Translated, it gives CASSYPGQGQETQYF.